This entry is about one TCR beta chain. The antigen is undetermined. CDR3 length: 16 amino acids. Trimming took 2 bases from V and 2 from J; bases not matched to a gene: 5. Germline CDR1 and CDR2: SGHVS and FNYEAQ. Donors came from a validation cohort of approximately 110 subjects, distinct from the first 666-subject cohort. Profiled with immunoSEQ multiplex PCR; TCRdb holds only in-frame clones, not every one. Among over 110,000 clones listed, around 84% were seen once. The data stem from a study of cytomegalovirus exposure and HLA in healthy donors. Study-wide results and limits: Researchers counted some 150 TCR beta chains as cytomegalovirus-associated.

This chain links TRBV7-6 with TRBJ2-5, with 10 bases matching TRBD1. The receptor's source is a man aged 18 to 29 in good health and CMV-seropositive. Sample: PBMCs. The CDR3 DNA reads TGTGCCAGCAGCTTATACCTGGGACAGGGGCAAGAGACCCAGTACTTC. Translation gives CASSLYLGQGQETQYF.